This T cell receptor (beta chain) came from a study of CD8 T cells in ankylosing spondylitis. This clonotype was recorded many times. Its antigen is not known. Researchers built TCR beta libraries using quantitative 5'-RACE with molecular barcodes. TCRdb re-called the 5' RACE reads through MiXCR, storing one row per CDR3 protein. Among more than 250,000 distinct CDR3 sequences, roughly 8% were seen once, and the ten largest hold roughly 14%. The CDR3 is made up of 14 amino acids. The ends lost 4 bases at V and 4 bases at J; junction bases unmatched: 5. CDR1 is SGHRS and CDR2 is YFSETQ in the germline V gene. Study results and caveats: Ankylosing spondylitis blood appeared to be characterized by a TCR beta motif of several highly homologous variants.

This receptor was identified in a male donor with ankylosing spondylitis. Sequenced: blood, either unsorted or a sorted T cell fraction (not recorded which). The rearrangement joins TRBV5-1 to TRBJ1-5; 7 nucleotides line up with TRBD1. The CDR3 region has the DNA TGCGCCAGCAGCAGCCAGGGGGGGAATCAGCCCCAGCATTTT. Translation gives CASSSQGGNQPQHF. Full variable domain (rest looked up from reference TRBV5-1 and TRBJ1-5): KAGVTQTPRYLIKTRGQQVTLSCSPISGHRSVSWYQQTPGQGLQFLFEYFSETQRNKGNFPGRFSGRQFSNSRSEMNVSTLELGDSALYLCASSSQGGNQPQHFGDGTRLSIL.